This T cell receptor beta chain was obtained from a study of T cell responses to AZD1222 COVID-19 vaccine. This table comes from immunoSEQ multiplex PCR, and its TCRdb copy is limited to in-frame clones, with some not included. The sample includes approximately 140,000 clones, around nine tenths of them seen just once. The CDR3 spans 13 residues. Germline CDR1 and CDR2: SGHNT and YYREEE (reference sequence). The ends were cut back, 3 bases at V and 0 bases at J, with 6 bases in the middle. V gene TRBV5-4 combines with J gene TRBJ1-1, with D unresolved. The receptor was derived from an adult who received the AZD1222 COVID-19 vaccine. Material: peripheral blood, obtained 28 days after the second AZD1222 dose. In DNA, the CDR3 is TGTGCCAGCAGCTCCGGGATGAACACTGAAGCTTTCTTT. As protein: CASSSGMNTEAFF.